The 30 T cell receptor beta chains below come from one sample, sequenced in a study of blood T cell repertoires in COVID-19. Data came from immunoSEQ multiplex PCR; TCRdb stores just in-frame clones and leaves some out. Seen here are a few hundred thousand clones, about 86% observed once, and the top ten hold approximately 2.9%. Specimen: peripheral blood. These receptors came from a man aged 50 to 59 with active or convalescent COVID-19.

The rearrangement uses TRBV3-1 (or the pseudogene TRBV3-2) and TRBJ1-6; D gene uncertain. The CDR3 totals 15 residues. Trimming removed 4 bases from V and 0 bases from J, with 7 bases in between. Germline CDR1 and CDR2: LGHDT and YNNKEL (reference sequence). The CDR3 is CASSLWSSYNSPLHF. The CDR3 coding sequence is TGTGCCAGCAGCCTTTGGAGCTCCTATAATTCACCCCTCCACTTT.

This chain links TRBV5-8 with TRBJ2-1; the match to TRBD1 covers 7 bases. The CDR3 runs 15 residues. V shed 2 bases and J 5 bases; nucleotides not matched to a gene: 7. CDR1 SGHTS and CDR2 YDEGEE come from the germline V gene. The CDR3 DNA reads TGTGCCAGCAGCTTAAGACAGGGATCCCACAATGAGCAGTTCTTC. This codes for CASSLRQGSHNEQFF.

J is TRBJ1-3 and V is TRBV6-6; 8 positions agree with TRBD1. The CDR3 is made up of 16 amino acids. With V trimmed by 7 bases and J by 3 bases, 11 bases remained unmatched. The germline CDR1 and CDR2 sequences are MNHNY and SVGAGI (reference sequence). This CDR3 is CASIRFQGAGGNTIYF. DNA for the CDR3: TGTGCCAGCATTCGATTTCAGGGGGCCGGTGGAAACACCATATATTTT.

The chain uses TRBV30 and TRBJ2-1, with 16 bases fitting TRBD2. This CDR3 region has 16 residues. Germline V gives CDR1 GTSNPN, CDR2 SVGIG (reference sequence). J lost 8 bases, V lost 4 bases, and 8 bases had no gene match. The CDR3 region is CAWTHGTSGRADEQFF. In DNA, the CDR3 is TGTGCCTGGACACACGGGACTAGCGGGAGGGCCGATGAGCAGTTCTTC.

This rearrangement joins TRBV6-4 to TRBJ1-1; D remains unclear. V lost 7 bases to trimming and J lost 1 base, with 10 bases between them. From germline, CDR1 is MRHNA and CDR2 SNTAGT. CDR3 length equals 13 residues. The chain's CDR3 is CASKLRENTEAFF. CDR3 in DNA: TGTGCCAGCAAACTCCGGGAGAACACTGAAGCTTTCTTT.

J is TRBJ1-2 and V is TRBV25-1; D not resolved. The germline V gene has CDR1 MGHDK and CDR2 SYGVNS. V was pared by 4 bases and J by 8 bases, with 8 bases between. This CDR3 has 11 residues. This chain's CDR3 is CASSAGMGYTF. The CDR3 DNA sequence: TGTGCCAGCAGTGCGGGGATGGGCTACACCTTC.

The chain carries TRBV27 and TRBJ2-5; the match to TRBD2 covers 10 bases. There are 15 residues in the CDR3. In germline, CDR1 is MNHEY, CDR2 SMNVEV (reference sequence). Losses at the gene ends were 3 bases for V and 4 bases for J; bases not matched to a gene: 5. The CDR3 spells CASSFKRGGRETQYF. Written as DNA, the CDR3 is TGTGCCAGCAGTTTCAAGCGGGGGGGCCGAGAGACCCAGTACTTC.

The genes are TRBV10-3 and TRBJ2-1, with a possible D match to TRBD1 (6 bases). Trimming took off 5 bases at V and 2 bases at J, with 13 bases between the two ends. Germline CDR1 and CDR2: ENHRY and SYGVKD. CDR3 length equals 15 residues. CDR3 protein: CAISHDRYAYNEQFF. The CDR3 region has the DNA TGTGCCATCAGTCATGACAGGTATGCCTACAATGAGCAGTTCTTC.

Note on this clone: The junction shows a germline mismatch at one end, possibly a read error. V and J are TRBV7-7 and TRBJ2-5, with TRBD2 matching 7 bases. Germline lookup yields CDR1 SSHAT and CDR2 FNYEAQ (reference sequence). The CDR3 runs to 13 residues. The CDR3 here is CASSEGGAETQYF. CDR3 DNA sequence: TGTGCTAGCAGTGAGGGAGGGGCAGAGACCCAGTACTTC.

The rearrangement links TRBV2 to TRBJ2-7; 7 nucleotides agree with TRBD2. The CDR3 has 14 amino acids. CDR1 and CDR2 (germline): SNHLY, FYNNEI. J was trimmed by 5 bases and V by 8 bases; bases with no gene match: 12. CDR3 in DNA: TGTGCCAGCCTAGATGGCGGGAGAAAGCACGAGCAGTACTTC. The encoded protein is CASLDGGRKHEQYF.

This clone was detected many times. The chain recombines TRBV9 with TRBJ2-7; 12 bases line up with TRBD2. Germline trimming cut 6 bases from V and 4 bases from J; bases unmatched to any gene: 5. The CDR3 length is 14 residues. Germline CDR1 SGDLS, CDR2 YYNGEE. The CDR3 sequence: CASNLAGGPYEQYF. The CDR3 coding sequence is TGTGCCAGCAACCTAGCGGGGGGGCCGTACGAGCAGTACTTC.

This clone has more than one count but fewer than ten. V and J are TRBV21-1 and TRBJ1-4. TRBV21-1 is described as a pseudogene. This CDR3 contains 18 residues. CDR3 in amino acids: CASSNRRAIATANEKLFF. DNA of the CDR3: TGTGCCAGCAGCAATCGCCGGGCAATAGCGACGGCTAATGAAAAACTGTTTTTT.

The V gene is TRBV15, the J gene TRBJ1-2, with TRBD1 matching 8 bases. CDR3 length: 14 residues. V shed 5 bases, J shed 8 bases, and the junction held 10 bases outside the gene matches. Germline V gives CDR1 LNHNV, CDR2 YYDKDF (reference sequence). CDR3 in amino acids: CATSGYRGSEGYTF. The CDR3 nucleotides read TGTGCCACCAGCGGATACAGGGGGAGTGAGGGCTACACCTTC.

The V gene is TRBV9, the J gene TRBJ1-2; 7 positions match TRBD1. CDR3 size: 15 residues. The V gene end was trimmed by 4 bases and the J gene end by 0 bases; junction bases not matched to a gene: 6. Germline-derived CDR1 and CDR2 are SGDLS and YYNGEE. For the CDR3, the DNA is TGTGCCAGCAGCCCACCCAGGGGGGCTAACTATGGCTACACCTTC. This codes for CASSPPRGANYGYTF.

This sequence joins TRBV6-1 and TRBJ1-3, with unresolved D. Trimming left V 1 base short and J 10 bases short, with 14 bases between. The germline gives CDR1 MNHNS, CDR2 SASEGT. The CDR3 is 14 residues long. The CDR3: CASSEEGGIGTIYF. The CDR3 nucleotides are TGTGCCAGCAGTGAAGAAGGAGGGATAGGGACCATATATTTT.

The CDR3 coding sequence is TGTGCCAGCAGCTTGGCCATGGAGAGCTCTGGAAACACCATATATTTT. Translating it yields CASSLAMESSGNTIYF. V gene TRBV5-4 combines with J gene TRBJ1-3; the D is unclear. V gave up 0 bases and J gave up 0 bases, with 10 bases separating them. This CDR3 has 16 amino acids. The germline gives CDR1 SGHNT, CDR2 YYREEE (reference sequence).

The rearrangement uses TRBV19 and TRBJ1-1; a weak D match, TRBD1 (6 bases). Trimming cost V 0 bases and J 5 bases, with 16 bases left between them. This CDR3 spans 16 amino acids. CDR1 is LNHDA, CDR2 SQIVND, per germline (reference sequence). The CDR3 protein is CASSIDRGPVGTEAFF. CDR3 nucleotide sequence: TGTGCCAGTAGTATAGACAGGGGTCCCGTTGGGACTGAAGCTTTCTTT.

J is TRBJ2-1 and V is TRBV6-5; TRBD2 might be the D (6 bases). This CDR3 contains 15 residues. Germline V lookup: CDR1 MNHEY, CDR2 SVGAGI. The germline V and J ends were trimmed by 5 bases and 5 bases, with 16 bases remaining between them. This CDR3 reads CASSRKWEANNEQFF. CDR3 DNA: TGTGCCAGCAGTAGGAAGTGGGAGGCTAACAATGAGCAGTTCTTC.

This clone was detected once. This chain links TRBV29-1 with TRBJ1-3, with 8 bases fitting TRBD1. Germline CDR1 is SQVTM and CDR2 is ANQGSEA. The CDR3 runs to 14 residues. The junction had 6 bases not matched to a gene; V was cut back by 6 bases and J by 2 bases. CDR3 nucleotide sequence: TGCAGCGTAAGAGACAGGGGAGCTGGAAACACCATATATTTT. Its translation is CSVRDRGAGNTIYF.

This clone was observed a handful of times. The DNA of the CDR3 is TGTGCCAGCAGTCACCGGGACAGGGGGATTCGGGTCACCTTC. Translation: CASSHRDRGIRVTF. J is TRBJ1-2 and V is TRBV6-6; 11 positions agree with TRBD1. Germline assignment: CDR1 MNHNY and CDR2 SVGAGI (reference sequence). V shed 5 bases, J shed 13 bases, and the junction held 12 bases outside the gene matches. This CDR3 spans 14 amino acids.

V usage is TRBV18 and J usage is TRBJ1-2; unclear D gene. The germline CDR1 and CDR2 sequences are KGHSH and LQKENI. The ends were cut back, 6 bases at V and 6 bases at J, with 23 bases in the middle. CDR3 length equals 16 residues. CDR3 bases: TGTGCCAGCTCCATATATGAACAAGGGTCGGAGGATGGCTACACCTTC. It translates to CASSIYEQGSEDGYTF. Looking up the rest from reference TRBV18 and TRBJ1-2 gives the full variable domain: NAGVMQNPRHLVRRRGQEARLRCSPMKGHSHVYWYRQLPEEGLKFMVYLQKENIIDESGMPKERFSAEFPKEGPSILRIQQVVRGDSAAYFCASSIYEQGSEDGYTFGSGTRLTVV.

The chain has TRBV4-1 and TRBJ2-5; D gene ambiguous. Germline CDR1 and CDR2: MGHRA and YSYEKL. The CDR3 covers 13 residues. V was cut by 1 base and J by 5 bases, with 8 bases left in between. In DNA form, the CDR3 reads TGCGCCAGCAGCCAAGCCCTCAGGGAGACCCAGTACTTC. It yields the protein CASSQALRETQYF.

The gene calls are TRBV5-4 and TRBJ1-2, with D hard to call. CDR1 is SGHNT, CDR2 YYREEE, per germline (reference sequence). This CDR3 has 14 residues. V was trimmed by 0 bases and J by 4 bases, leaving 10 bases between them. The DNA for the CDR3 is TGTGCCAGCAGCTTGGTGAACGGAGGCTATGGCTACACCTTC. Amino acids: CASSLVNGGYGYTF. Filled out from reference TRBV5-4 and TRBJ1-2, the complete variable domain reads ETGVTQSPTHLIKTRGQQVTLRCSSQSGHNTVSWYQQALGQGPQFIFQYYREEENGRGNFPPRFSGLQFPNYSSELNVNALELDDSALYLCASSLVNGGYGYTFGSGTRLTVV.

V and J are TRBV27 and TRBJ1-4, with a tentative D call TRBD1 (6 bases). Trimming shortened V by 3 bases and J by 8 bases, and 13 bases separated the two germline ends. This CDR3 spans 14 amino acids. The germline gives CDR1 MNHEY, CDR2 SMNVEV (reference sequence). CDR3 bases: TGTGCCAGCAGTTTCGCAGGGGCAGGAGAAAAACTGTTTTTT. It encodes CASSFAGAGEKLFF.

The chain couples TRBV5-6 to TRBJ2-5; no clear D. CDR3 length equals 14 residues. The germline V and J ends were trimmed by 1 base and 1 base, with 8 bases remaining between them. CDR1 is SGHDT, CDR2 YYEEEE, per germline. CDR3 in amino acids: CASSLTAGQETQYF. The CDR3, as DNA: TGTGCCAGCAGCTTGACCGCAGGCCAAGAGACCCAGTACTTC. The full variable domain, completed using reference TRBV5-6 and TRBJ2-5, is DAGVTQSPTHLIKTRGQQVTLRCSPKSGHDTVSWYQQALGQGPQFIFQYYEEEERQRGNFPDRFSGHQFPNYSSELNVNALLLGDSALYLCASSLTAGQETQYFGPGTRLLVL.

The chain has TRBV19 and TRBJ2-7; 11 bases align to TRBD2. Trimming removed 4 bases from V and 0 bases from J; junction bases left unmatched: 8. Germline CDR1 reads LNHDA; CDR2 reads SQIVND (reference sequence). There are 17 residues in the CDR3. The CDR3 reads CASSRTSGSIYSYEQYF. DNA of the CDR3: TGTGCCAGTAGTAGGACTAGCGGGTCCATTTACTCCTACGAGCAGTACTTC.

This clone was counted a few times. For the CDR3, the DNA is TGTGCCAGCAGCCTCTCTAGCGCGGCCAGTACCCAGTACTTC. It yields the protein CASSLSSAASTQYF. The chain links TRBV11-3 to TRBJ2-5; the D gene is possibly TRBD2 (6 bases). With 5 bases removed from V and 8 bases from J, the gap between germline ends came to 18 bases. The CDR3 loop spans 14 amino acids. CDR1 is SGHNT, CDR2 YENEEA, per germline.

The chain carries TRBV4-2 and TRBJ2-1; 8 positions match TRBD1. The germline V gene encodes CDR1 LGHNA and CDR2 YNFKEQ. V gave up 5 bases and J gave up 4 bases; unmatched junction bases: 7. The CDR3 runs to 15 residues. CDR3 sequence (DNA): TGTGCCAGCAGCTTTCGGACAGGGAGGTACAATGAGCAGTTCTTC. Its translation is CASSFRTGRYNEQFF.

The chain employs TRBV15 and TRBJ1-1; 7 nucleotides align to TRBD1. The V gene's germline CDR1 is LNHNV and CDR2 YYDKDF (reference sequence). The CDR3 loop spans 15 amino acids. The V gene end was trimmed by 0 bases and the J gene end by 1 base; junction bases not matched to a gene: 2. CDR3 in amino acids: CATSRDGTANTEAFF. The DNA for the CDR3 is TGTGCCACCAGCAGAGATGGGACAGCGAACACTGAAGCTTTCTTT.

V and J are TRBV24-1 and TRBJ2-6; 7 bases agree with TRBD1. The CDR3 is 17 residues long. The trim removed 5 bases at V and 0 bases at J, leaving 6 bases unmatched. Germline V gene data show CDR1 as KGHDR and CDR2 as SFDVKD. CDR3 nucleotide sequence: TGTGCCACCAGTGGCGGACAGGTCAGCTCTGGGGCCAACGTCCTGACTTTC. Protein product: CATSGGQVSSGANVLTF.